This T cell receptor (beta chain) emerged from a study of siplizumab effects on memory and regulatory T cells. Whole-study results and caveats: Naive T cells were seemingly more diverse than memory cells, and major contributions to the alloresponse seemed to be made by them.

V was shortened by 6 bases and J by 0 bases, with 20 bases between the two germline ends. The CDR3 is 17 amino acids. CDR1 is MNHEY, CDR2 SMNVEV, per germline (reference sequence). On this clone: Its antigen is unidentified.

Each sample contributed 96,000 or so TCR templates to the assay. Some clones are missing from TCRdb's copy, which holds only in-frame ones; the method was immunoSEQ multiplex PCR. The data contain approximately 100,000 clones, around 94% of them singletons. Sequencing was performed on Tregs sorted from blood. The chain recombines TRBV27 with TRBJ2-5; D may be TRBD1 or TRBD2 (5 bases each). This TCR was sampled from a human donor in good health. In DNA form, the CDR3 reads TGTGCCAGCAGCAAAAACCGGGACCGGGCCCACCAAGAGACCCAGTACTTC. It codes for CASSKNRDRAHQETQYF.